The source of this T cell receptor (beta chain) is a study of cytomegalovirus exposure and HLA in healthy donors. Across the whole study: Within an early data release were tens of millions of unique TCRs drawn from HLA-typed donors.

Study results and limitations: Published work reported that the classifier diagnosed cytomegalovirus status with high specificity and sensitivity.

PCR was performed using 60 Vbeta and 13 Jbeta primers. The repertoire was sequenced with immunoSEQ multiplex PCR; TCRdb's copy has only in-frame clones and lacks some. The data hold approximately 180,000 clones, with around 80% observed a single time. V lost 5 bases, J lost 0 bases, and 15 bases lay in between. From germline, CDR1 is SGHTS and CDR2 YDEGEE. The CDR3 totals 16 residues. Comment on this clone: Its target is unknown.

Source material: PBMCs. This chain joins TRBV5-8 and TRBJ2-4; D possibly corresponds to TRBD1 (6 bases). This receptor was obtained from a man in his late teens or twenties in good health and CMV-seronegative. As DNA, the CDR3 is TGTGCCAGCAGGGTCAGACAGGTTCTAGCCAAAAACATTCAGTACTTC. Translation: CASRVRQVLAKNIQYF.